This T cell receptor beta chain was recorded in a study of follicular helper T cells after annual influenza vaccination. About the research overall: Days 0, 7 and 28 post-vaccination were the blood draw times. Across the 2013-2014, 2014-2015 and 2015-2016 vaccination seasons, some subjects were resampled.

The CDR3 spans 12 residues. V lost 3 bases and J 3 bases, leaving 6 bases between the germline ends. Germline V gene sequence: CDR1 SNHLY, CDR2 FYNNEI. The method was immunoSEQ multiplex PCR; TCRdb's version includes in-frame clones alone and lacks a portion of them. This table holds 8,000 to 10,000 clones, 80% to 90% found once. Documented time point: 2014-2015 season, 7 days after vaccination. The chain recombines TRBV2 with TRBJ2-7, with unresolved D. Sequences were derived from CXCR5- memory CD4+ T cells sorted from blood, sampled 7 days after influenza vaccination. The TCR comes from an adult who received the influenza vaccine. The CDR3 DNA reads as TGTGCCAGCAGTGAGACTCACTACGAGCAGTACTTC. This gives the protein CASSETHYEQYF.